This TCR beta chain derives from a study of metastatic and nonmetastatic thyroid tumors. The overall study: For malignant and benign thyroid patients, tumor or nodule tissue and blood were the sources whose repertoires were compared. Study results and limitations: In blood and tumor, TCR beta diversity was reportedly significantly higher in malignant thyroid tumors than in benign nodules.

J lost 5 bases, V lost 7 bases, and 10 bases had no gene match. CDR1 is SGHAT and CDR2 is FQDESV in the germline V gene (reference sequence). CDR3 length equals 15 residues. With respect to this clone: What it recognizes is unknown.

Nobody among the patients had been given any treatment before thyroid surgery. Original data processing: Variation in CDR3 across clinicopathological groups served as the basis for constructing a distant-metastasis classifier in papillary thyroid cancer. TCRdb ran MiXCR on the PCR reads. The V and J calls follow TCRdb's processing rather than the paper's. Here the sample spans about 59,000 clones, 25% to 35% being singletons. Sample: blood. This receptor was identified in a female donor with papillary thyroid cancer or a benign thyroid nodule (not recorded which). Some clones in this sample may be carry-over from other donors' samples. This chain connects TRBV11-1 to TRBJ2-1; TRBD1 agrees at 8 bases. The CDR3 DNA reads as TGTGCCAGCAAGTTCTCGGGACAGGAACACAATGAGCAGTTCTTC. It codes for CASKFSGQEHNEQFF.